This TCR beta chain was identified during a study of blood T cell repertoires in COVID-19. About the study: The origin of the acute and convalescent COVID-19 samples was the United States, Italy and Spain. Sample material is recorded as cDNA or gDNA derived from T cells, B-cell-depleted T cells, or PBMCs.

A few counts support this clone. Under the authors' procedure: Amplifying reference gene primers gave estimates of nucleated cell counts. The protocol was immunoSEQ multiplex PCR, while the TCRdb copy is restricted to in-frame clones and leaves out a portion. V and J calls and clone size are given by that table; D and trimming were obtained from the DNA. The sample yields 200,000 to 300,000 clones, around 90% seen once. CDR1 GTSNPN and CDR2 SVGIG come from the germline V gene (reference sequence). The CDR3 has 14 residues. The trim removed 3 bases at V and 8 bases at J, leaving 6 bases unmatched. During active infection, Seattle patients enrolled and were then monitored through disease.

This sequence was found in a young man with COVID-19, enrolled during active disease. The source material was peripheral blood. This sequence joins TRBV30 and TRBJ1-4; 10 positions agree with TRBD1. The CDR3 coding sequence is TGTGCCTGGAGCTCCGGGACAGGGGACGAAAAACTGTTTTTT. As protein: CAWSSGTGDEKLFF.